One and the same sample provided the 27 T cell receptor beta chains below, sequenced in a study of cytomegalovirus exposure and HLA in healthy donors. This PCR relied on a set of 60 Vbeta primers and 13 Jbeta primers. The assay was immunoSEQ multiplex PCR, and TCRdb's table has in-frame clones only and misses some. The top ten clones hold around 1% of a sample with approximately 110,000 clones, 80% to 90% of them seen once. Sequenced input: PBMCs. These receptors were collected from a woman aged 25 to 39 in good health and CMV-seronegative.

The rearrangement links TRBV6-1 to TRBJ1-5; 7 nucleotides align to TRBD1. The CDR3 has 14 residues. V was clipped by 4 bases and J by 5 bases; unmatched bases: 5. From germline, CDR1 is MNHNS and CDR2 SASEGT. CDR3 sequence reads: CASSAGTDYQPQHF. DNA for the CDR3: TGTGCCAGCAGTGCCGGGACAGATTATCAGCCCCAGCATTTT.

CDR3 coding DNA: TGTGCCAGCAGTTTAGGAGGAGGGGAGCAGTACTTC. This codes for CASSLGGGEQYF. This rearrangement joins TRBV27 to TRBJ2-7; perhaps TRBD2 as D (6 bases). CDR3 length equals 12 residues. V lost 2 bases, J lost 7 bases, and 9 bases lay in between. The germline CDR1 and CDR2 sequences are MNHEY and SMNVEV (reference sequence).

This rearrangement joins TRBV21-1 to TRBJ1-2; TRBD1, the table's D call, was not compared with the DNA. TRBV21-1 counts as a pseudogene. This CDR3 comprises 17 residues. The CDR3 is CASSKSGQAKKRRGYTF. Written as DNA, the CDR3 is TGTGCCAGCAGCAAATCAGGACAGGCCAAGAAAAGACGTGGCTACACCTTC.

The rearrangement links TRBV5-4 to TRBJ2-5; 7 bases line up with TRBD1. The germline CDR1 and CDR2 sequences are SGHNT and YYREEE (reference sequence). J lost 5 bases, V lost 6 bases, and 7 bases had no gene match. The CDR3 is 13 residues long. This CDR3 reads CASTYSRGETQYF. The CDR3 bases are TGTGCCAGCACTTATTCCAGGGGGGAGACCCAGTACTTC.

V and J are TRBV7-9 and TRBJ2-3; TRBD2 matches 11 bases. This CDR3 is 15 amino acids long. The V gene's germline CDR1 is SEHNR and CDR2 FQNEAQ (reference sequence). V dropped 0 bases and J dropped 6; count of bases not matched to a gene: 2. The CDR3 sequence: CASSLASGRADTQYF. The CDR3 DNA sequence: TGTGCCAGCAGCTTAGCTAGCGGGAGGGCGGATACGCAGTATTTT.

This chain links TRBV15 with TRBJ2-1, with 9 bases matching TRBD2. Losses at the gene ends were 1 base for V and 2 bases for J; bases not matched to a gene: 12. The CDR3 runs to 19 residues. Germline V gene lookup returns CDR1 LNHNV and CDR2 YYDKDF (reference sequence). CDR3 DNA sequence: TGTGCCACCAGCAGAGGGGGCGGGAGGGCCCTTCCCCCCTACAATGAGCAGTTCTTC. Amino acids: CATSRGGGRALPPYNEQFF.

This clone appeared a few times. The V call is TRBV7-6, the J call TRBJ2-3; weak D call: TRBD2 (5 bases). Trimming took 2 bases from V and 2 from J, leaving 8 bases between them. The CDR3 spans 14 residues. CDR1 is SGHVS and CDR2 is FNYEAQ in the germline V gene. The CDR3 sequence: CASSLTSFTDTQYF. CDR3 sequence (DNA): TGTGCCAGCAGCTTAACTAGTTTCACAGATACGCAGTATTTT.

The rearrangement links TRBV6-1 to TRBJ2-1; TRBD2 matches 14 bases. CDR1 MNHNS and CDR2 SASEGT come from the germline V gene. CDR3 length equals 15 residues. V was clipped by 5 bases and J by 10 bases; unmatched bases: 7. The CDR3 nucleotides read TGTGCCAGCAGTCCGGGACTAGCGGGAGTGGAGGAGCAGTTCTTC. It translates to CASSPGLAGVEEQFF.

Notes on this clone: One end of the junction varies from germline; a read error may be responsible. V and J are TRBV7-2 and TRBJ2-1, with TRBD1 identical over 8 bases. This CDR3 has 14 residues. CDR1 is SGHTA, CDR2 FQGNSA, per germline. The CDR3 nucleotides read TGTGCCAGCAACTTACAGGGGGGTATCAATGAGCAGTTCTTC. Protein sequence: CASNLQGGINEQFF.

The V and J genes are TRBV15 and TRBJ1-4; D unclear. Trimming removed 4 bases from V and 1 base from J, with 10 bases in between. The CDR3 is 15 residues long. Germline assignment: CDR1 LNHNV and CDR2 YYDKDF (reference sequence). The CDR3 DNA sequence: TGTGCCACCAGCATGGGTGAGGGAACTAATGAAAAACTGTTTTTT. Amino acid sequence: CATSMGEGTNEKLFF.

The chain carries TRBV19 and TRBJ1-1; 8 nucleotides line up with TRBD1. Trimming took 10 bases from V and 0 from J; bases not matched to a gene: 13. Per germline, CDR1 LNHDA and CDR2 SQIVND (reference sequence). The CDR3 extends over 16 amino acids. CDR3 sequence: CATTDRGVIMNTEAFF. The CDR3 bases are TGTGCCACCACTGACAGGGGAGTTATTATGAACACTGAAGCTTTCTTT. Full variable domain (missing parts from reference TRBV19 and TRBJ1-1): DGGITQSPKYLFRKEGQNVTLSCEQNLNHDAMYWYRQDPGQGLRLIYYSQIVNDFQKGDIAEGYSVSREKKESFPLTVTSAQKNPTAFYLCATTDRGVIMNTEAFFGQGTRLTVV.

V and J are TRBV12-5 and TRBJ1-5, with a possible D match to TRBD1 (6 bases). The CDR3 covers 15 residues. The ends were cut back, 7 bases at V and 0 bases at J, with 13 bases in the middle. The germline gives CDR1 LGHNT, CDR2 FRNRAP. The CDR3 sequence: CASAIGDTSNQPQHF. Written as DNA, the CDR3 is TGTGCTAGTGCCATAGGGGACACTAGCAATCAGCCCCAGCATTTT.

The chain combines TRBV27 with TRBJ2-2; no clear D. This CDR3 region has 14 residues. The germline V gene encodes CDR1 MNHEY and CDR2 SMNVEV (reference sequence). V lost 9 bases and J 4 bases, leaving 15 bases between the germline ends. The CDR3 here is CASYAPYSTGELFF. The CDR3 DNA reads as TGTGCCAGTTACGCCCCCTATTCCACCGGGGAGCTGTTTTTT.

This rearrangement joins TRBV7-8 to TRBJ1-1; 7 bases fit TRBD1. Germline lookup yields CDR1 SGHVS and CDR2 FQNEAQ. Trimming took 5 bases from V and 3 from J; bases not matched to a gene: 6. The CDR3 runs 14 residues. For the CDR3, the DNA is TGTGCCAGCAGCCCGACAGGGCCATACACTGAAGCTTTCTTT. This encodes CASSPTGPYTEAFF.

The genes are TRBV10-2 and TRBJ2-7; tentatively, D is TRBD2 (5 bases). The germline V gene encodes CDR1 WSHSY and CDR2 SAAADI. The CDR3 loop spans 11 amino acids. V lost 10 bases, J lost 4 bases, and 11 bases lay in between. The CDR3 region has the DNA TGCGCCACCGGGTCGGGGTACGAGCAGTACTTC. Translation: CATGSGYEQYF.

This chain joins TRBV6-1 and TRBJ1-2; D may be TRBD1 (5 bases). V was trimmed by 9 bases and J by 3 bases, leaving 11 bases between them. The CDR3 loop spans 12 amino acids. Per germline, CDR1 MNHNS and CDR2 SASEGT. As DNA, the CDR3 is TGTGCCAGTCAGGACATATACTATGGCTACACCTTC. Its translation: CASQDIYYGYTF.

V is TRBV6-6 and J is TRBJ1-2; no clear D gene. Germline assignment: CDR1 MNHNY and CDR2 SVGAGI (reference sequence). The CDR3 consists of 13 residues. Deletions cut 5 bases from V and 3 bases from J, with 10 bases between. In DNA form, the CDR3 reads TGTGCCAGCAGTCCCCCAGCGGACTATGGCTACACCTTC. It yields the protein CASSPPADYGYTF.

V and J are TRBV5-1 and TRBJ2-2; 10 bases are a match to TRBD1. The CDR3 loop spans 19 amino acids. V dropped 2 bases and J dropped 1; count of bases not matched to a gene: 11. CDR1 is SGHRS and CDR2 is YFSETQ in the germline V gene. The CDR3 DNA reads TGCGCCAGCAGCTTCCGGGACAGGGGCCTACATATGAACACCGGGGAGCTGTTTTTT. Translated, it gives CASSFRDRGLHMNTGELFF.

Only one count was recorded for this clone. This chain connects TRBV2 to TRBJ1-2, with 7 bases lining up with TRBD1. This CDR3 has 14 residues. V dropped 7 bases and J dropped 2; count of bases not matched to a gene: 7. Germline loops: CDR1 SNHLY, CDR2 FYNNEI. The CDR3 coding sequence is TGTGCCAGCAAGGGGGCAGGGGGGAACTATGGCTACACCTTC. Its protein product is CASKGAGGNYGYTF.

The J gene is TRBJ2-3, the V gene TRBV4-1; TRBD2 aligns across 12 bases. With 5 bases clipped from V and 2 bases from J, the junction kept 17 bases outside the gene matches. This CDR3 spans 20 amino acids. Germline values: CDR1 MGHRA, CDR2 YSYEKL. The CDR3 sequence: CASSYTGLAGRNPATDTQYF. The CDR3 bases are TGCGCCAGCAGCTATACGGGACTAGCGGGCCGGAACCCAGCCACAGATACGCAGTATTTT.

This clone was recorded a few times. The V gene is TRBV30, the J gene TRBJ1-3; 7 bases match TRBD1. The V and J ends lost 5 bases and 2 bases, in that order; junction bases with no gene match: 12. Per the germline V gene, CDR1 is GTSNPN and CDR2 is SVGIG (reference sequence). The CDR3 extends over 16 amino acids. The CDR3 coding sequence is TGTGCCTGGGCTCCCGGAGGGGGCTTGGCTGGAAACACCATATATTTT. It codes for CAWAPGGGLAGNTIYF.

The chain couples TRBV7-2 to TRBJ1-1; D gene ambiguous. V was trimmed by 0 bases and J by 5 bases, leaving 13 bases between them. Germline V lookup: CDR1 SGHTA, CDR2 FQGNSA. This CDR3 region has 15 residues. CDR3 sequence reads: CASSLAGGSGTEAFF. Here the CDR3 DNA reads TGTGCCAGCAGCTTAGCGGGAGGGTCTGGAACTGAAGCTTTCTTT.

The rearrangement joins TRBV19 to TRBJ2-1; 7 positions agree with TRBD2. The germline CDR1 and CDR2 sequences are LNHDA and SQIVND (reference sequence). The V segment lost 6 bases and the J segment 10 bases; nucleotides outside the gene matches: 15. The CDR3 is 15 amino acids. The CDR3: CASRKSGAAFEEQFF. The CDR3 DNA sequence: TGTGCCAGTAGAAAGAGCGGGGCCGCGTTCGAGGAGCAGTTCTTC.

This clone has only one observation. This chain joins TRBV7-9 and TRBJ2-5; D remains ambiguous. The CDR3 extends over 12 amino acids. Germline CDR1 SEHNR, CDR2 FQNEAQ (reference sequence). Trimming left V 2 bases short and J 4 bases short, with 5 bases between. CDR3 DNA sequence: TGTGCCAGCAGCTTATCTCGAGAGACCCAGTACTTC. Encoded protein: CASSLSRETQYF.

The chain is built from TRBV5-1 and TRBJ2-7; D may be TRBD2 (6 bases). With 4 bases removed from V and 3 bases from J, the gap between germline ends came to 11 bases. Germline CDR1 reads SGHRS; CDR2 reads YFSETQ. CDR3 length: 13 residues. CDR3 sequence (DNA): TGCGCCAGCAGCCTCGGGACTCTCTACGAGCAGTACTTC. Protein: CASSLGTLYEQYF. Filled out from reference TRBV5-1 and TRBJ2-7, the complete variable domain reads KAGVTQTPRYLIKTRGQQVTLSCSPISGHRSVSWYQQTPGQGLQFLFEYFSETQRNKGNFPGRFSGRQFSNSRSEMNVSTLELGDSALYLCASSLGTLYEQYFGPGTRLTVT.

The V gene is TRBV11-3, the J gene TRBJ2-1; D is unresolved. The CDR3 consists of 15 residues. Between the trimmed V and J ends, which lost 0 bases and 0 bases, there was a span of 6 bases. CDR1 and CDR2 from the germline V gene are SGHNT and YENEEA. CDR3 sequence reads: CASSLEANSYNEQFF. For the CDR3, the DNA is TGTGCCAGCAGCTTAGAAGCTAACTCCTACAATGAGCAGTTCTTC.

The chain combines TRBV2 with TRBJ2-7; D is unclear. Germline V gene data show CDR1 as SNHLY and CDR2 as FYNNEI. CDR3 size: 9 residues. Trimming took off 10 bases at V and 4 bases at J, with 5 bases between the two ends. As DNA, the CDR3 is TGTGCCACCGGGTACGAGCAGTACTTC. Translation: CATGYEQYF.